A selection of T cell receptor beta chains follows, all from one sample in a study of control samples from healthy donors and cancer patients. The method was immunoSEQ multiplex PCR; TCRdb's version includes in-frame clones alone and lacks a portion of them. The table has about 150,000 clones, roughly 94% seen once. The sequenced sample was blood. The receptors originated from a middle-aged man in good health. Both conserved end residues are part of each CDR3. Fields, in order: J gene, clone size, D gene, V gene, CDR3 DNA, CDR3 protein. D genes are given only for firm matches. Clone size is stated in some rows and not others, as once, few, many or a class when expanded.

TRBJ2-5 | NA | NA | TRBV4-1 | TGCGCCAGCAGCCAAGGGGAGCGGTCAGAGACCCAGTACTTC | CASSQGERSETQYF
TRBJ1-3 | once | NA | TRBV3-1/TRBV3-2 | TGTGCCAGCAGCCAACGGTCCTCTGGAAACACCATATATTTT | CASSQRSSGNTIYF
TRBJ1-2 | medium-sized | NA | TRBV6-6 | TGTGCCAGCGAACGGCAGGGGAACGGCTACACCTTC | CASERQGNGYTF
TRBJ1-1 | NA | NA | TRBV6-2/TRBV6-3 | TGTGCCAGCAGTTACAGGGCGAACACTGAAGCTTTCTTT | CASSYRANTEAFF
TRBJ2-3 | NA | NA | TRBV10-3 | TGTGCCATCAGTGGACAAGAACTCACAGATACGCAGTATTTT | CAISGQELTDTQYF
TRBJ1-1 | NA | TRBD1 | TRBV5-6 | TGTGCCAGCAGCACTGGACAGGGATACACTGAAGCTTTCTTT | CASSTGQGYTEAFF
TRBJ1-5 | NA | NA | TRBV28 | TGTGCCAGCAGGGAGACAGTCAATCAGCCCCAGCATTTT | CASRETVNQPQHF
TRBJ1-6 | NA | TRBD1 | TRBV5-5 | TGTGCCAGCAGCTTTTGGACAGGGGATTCACCCCTCCACTTT | CASSFWTGDSPLHF
TRBJ2-2 | NA | TRBD1 | TRBV24-1 | TGTGCCACCAGTGATCCCACCGGGACAGGGAACACCGGGGAGCTGTTTTTT | CATSDPTGTGNTGELFF
TRBJ1-4 | NA | NA | TRBV10-3 | TGTGCCATCCGTGGGGGGGATAATGAAAAACTGTTTTTT | CAIRGGDNEKLFF
TRBJ2-4 | NA | NA | TRBV7-7 | TGTGCCAGCAGGACACATTGTTGGCCCCCTCTAGCCAAAAACATTCAGTACTTC | CASRTHCWPPLAKNIQYF
TRBJ2-3 | NA | NA | TRBV7-6 | TGTGCCAGCAGCCCACGGGACCGTGCCACAGATACGCAGTATTTT | CASSPRDRATDTQYF
TRBJ1-4 | NA | NA | TRBV11-2 | TGTGCCAGCAGCCGCCAGGGGCAGGGGATAACTAATGAAAAACTGTTTTTT | CASSRQGQGITNEKLFF
TRBJ1-5 | once | NA | TRBV6-1 | TGTGCCAGCAGTGAAGCGTTGTATAGCAATCAGCCCCAGCATTTT | CASSEALYSNQPQHF
TRBJ2-2 | NA | TRBD1 | TRBV4-1 | TGCGCCAGCAGCCAAGGGCAGGGGGCCGACACCGGGGAGCTGTTTTTT | CASSQGQGADTGELFF
TRBJ1-1 | once | TRBD1 | TRBV30 | TGTGCCTGGAGTGTAGGGACAGGGAACACTGAAGCTTTCTTT | CAWSVGTGNTEAFF
TRBJ1-5 | NA | NA | TRBV7-2 | TGTGCCAGCGGACAGACCGGGACGGCCGGGAGGCCCCAGCATTTT | CASGQTGTAGRPQHF
TRBJ2-5 | NA | NA | TRBV24-1 | TGTGCCACCAGTGTATCAGGTTCGGGGGAGACCCAGTACTTC | CATSVSGSGETQYF
TRBJ2-7 | NA | NA | TRBV7-9 | TGTGCCAGCAGCTTCGGGCAGGCGAGCCACGAGCAGTACTTC | CASSFGQASHEQYF
TRBJ1-1 | NA | TRBD1 | TRBV7-9 | TGTGCCAGCAGGAGACAGGGGGCAGGGACTGAAGCTTTCTTT | CASRRQGAGTEAFF
TRBJ1-2 | NA | NA | TRBV12-3/TRBV12-4 | TGTGCCAGCAGTTTGGTGGACGGTTATGGCTACACCTTC | CASSLVDGYGYTF
TRBJ2-2 | NA | NA | TRBV6-2/TRBV6-3 | TGTGCCAGCAGTATCAAGGGGACAAACACCGGGGAGCTGTTTTTT | CASSIKGTNTGELFF
TRBJ1-2 | few | TRBD1 | TRBV6-5 | TGTGCCAGCAGTTACGTTCGGACAGGGGGGAACTATGGCTACACCTTC | CASSYVRTGGNYGYTF
TRBJ1-2 | NA | TRBD1 | TRBV27 | TGTGCCAGCAGTTTATCACCCCTGACAGGGAACTATGGCTACACCTTC | CASSLSPLTGNYGYTF
TRBJ2-3 | NA | TRBD2 | TRBV7-2 | TGTGCCAGCAGTAGCGGGGGGGCTCCAGATACGCAGTATTTT | CASSSGGAPDTQYF
TRBJ1-1 | NA | TRBD1 | TRBV5-1 | TGCGCCAGTGTTACAGGGGATAGTGACACTGAAGCTTTCTTT | CASVTGDSDTEAFF
TRBJ2-1 | NA | TRBD1 | TRBV2 | TGTGCCAGCAAGGGGGCGTCCTACAATGAGCAGTTCTTC | CASKGASYNEQFF
TRBJ1-5 | NA | NA | TRBV11-2 | TGTGCCAGCAGCTTAGATCGGGACCACTATCAGCCCCAGCATTTT | CASSLDRDHYQPQHF
TRBJ1-1 | NA | NA | TRBV28 | TGTGCCAGCAGCCCTGACCGGGACGGCGCTATTCGGGCTTTCTTT | CASSPDRDGAIRAFF
TRBJ1-2 | NA | NA | TRBV19 | TGTGCGACTTCGAGGGAACAATATGGCTACACCTTC | CATSREQYGYTF
TRBJ2-2 | NA | NA | TRBV19 | TGTGCCAGTAGTGGGGGGCTAGTCCTAGGGATCACCGGGGAGCTGTTTTTT | CASSGGLVLGITGELFF
TRBJ1-3 | few | TRBD1 | TRBV27 | TGTGCCAGCAGGTTACAGGGGAGGTCTGGAAACACCATATATTTT | CASRLQGRSGNTIYF
TRBJ1-1 | once | TRBD1 | TRBV5-1 | TGCGCCAGCAGCTTGGGCCCCCAGGGGGCTGGCACTGAAGCTTTCTTT | CASSLGPQGAGTEAFF
TRBJ1-5 | NA | NA | TRBV27 | TGTGCCAGCAGAAGATCGGGGCTGCATCAGCCCCAGCATTTT | CASRRSGLHQPQHF
TRBJ2-7 | NA | NA | TRBV3-1/TRBV3-2 | TGTGCCAGCAGCCAAGATCAGGTACTTCCTTCATTCGACGAGCAGTACTTC | CASSQDQVLPSFDEQYF
TRBJ1-5 | NA | TRBD1 | TRBV2 | TGTGCCAGCAGCGGACAGGGGAGATATCAGCCCCAGCATTTT | CASSGQGRYQPQHF
TRBJ2-1 | NA | NA | TRBV2 | TGTGCCATCCCAGATAAAATAGGAGAGCAGTTCTTC | CAIPDKIGEQFF
TRBJ1-2 | NA | NA | TRBV28 | TGTGCCAGCAGTCCCGACCCCTTTAAGGGCTACACCTTC | CASSPDPFKGYTF
TRBJ2-2 | once | TRBD1 | TRBV29-1 | TGCAGCGTAGCAGACAGGGGGCCCACCGGGGAGCTGTTTTTT | CSVADRGPTGELFF
TRBJ1-2 | NA | NA | TRBV24-1 | TGTGCCACCAGTGATTTTCCGGGCCCCATAGGCTACACCTTC | CATSDFPGPIGYTF
TRBJ2-7 | NA | NA | TRBV7-8 | TGTGCCAGCAGCTTACAGGCAGGCTCCTACGAGCAGTACTTC | CASSLQAGSYEQYF
TRBJ2-1 | NA | NA | TRBV6-5 | TGTGCCAGCAAGGGCACCAGCTCCTACAATGAGCAGTTCTTC | CASKGTSSYNEQFF
TRBJ2-3 | NA | TRBD2 | TRBV5-8 | TGTGCCAGCAGCTTCCGAGCGGGGTCCACAGATACGCAGTATTTT | CASSFRAGSTDTQYF
TRBJ1-2 | NA | TRBD1 | TRBV7-9 | TGTGCCAGCAGCCGTTTCTCCGGGACAGGTTTTCCATATGGCTACACCTTC | CASSRFSGTGFPYGYTF
TRBJ1-2 | NA | NA | TRBV5-1 | TGCGCCAGCAGTCCCGGAAACTATGGCTACACCTTC | CASSPGNYGYTF
TRBJ2-7 | NA | NA | TRBV10-1 | TGCGCCAGGGTAACCGGGACTCCACCCCACCACGAGCAGTACTTC | CARVTGTPPHHEQYF
TRBJ1-2 | NA | NA | TRBV5-1 | TGCGCCAGCAGCTTGGTGGGAGGTGGAAACTATGGCTACACCTTC | CASSLVGGGNYGYTF
TRBJ1-1 | NA | TRBD1 | TRBV18 | TGTGCCAGCTCAGCAACAGGGGGCAACACTGAAGCTTTCTTT | CASSATGGNTEAFF
TRBJ2-7 | NA | NA | TRBV30 | TGTGCCTGGAGGCCGGGACTCGCCCCAACCTACGAGCAGTACTTC | CAWRPGLAPTYEQYF
TRBJ2-7 | NA | NA | TRBV4-3 | TGCGCCAGCAGCCCCTACACCTCCGACCCCCAGGGCGAGCAGTACTTC | CASSPYTSDPQGEQYF
TRBJ1-1 | once | NA | TRBV30 | TGTGCCTGGAGCCCCATGAACACTGAAGCTTTCTTT | CAWSPMNTEAFF
TRBJ1-4 | NA | NA | TRBV9 | TGTGCCAGCAGCGCCGACGGCACAACTAATGAAAAACTGTTTTTT | CASSADGTTNEKLFF
TRBJ2-5 | NA | TRBD1 | TRBV9 | TGTGCCAGCAGCGGGACAGGGGCCTCCCAAGAGACCCAGTACTTC | CASSGTGASQETQYF
TRBJ1-1 | NA | NA | TRBV29-1 | TGCAGCGTGGGGACGGGGGGGTCCGCTTTCTTT | CSVGTGGSAFF
TRBJ2-7 | NA | NA | TRBV7-6 | TGTGCCAGCAGCCCCCAGGAGTGGTACGAGCAGTACTTC | CASSPQEWYEQYF
TRBJ1-5 | NA | NA | TRBV6-5 | TGTGCCAGCCACGGGGCCAGGACCTCTAAGCCCCAGCATTTT | CASHGARTSKPQHF
TRBJ1-6 | NA | NA | TRBV10-2 | TGCGCCAGCAGTGATGCCCCTTTGGGGCCTAATTCACCCCTCCACTTT | CASSDAPLGPNSPLHF